The rows below give T cell receptor beta chains drawn from one sample of a study of glioma-infiltrating T cells after dendritic cell vaccination. Profiled with immunoSEQ multiplex PCR; TCRdb holds only in-frame clones, not every one. Among tens of thousands of clones listed, 85% to 90% were seen once. Sample: blood, taken before dendritic cell vaccination. Receptors were obtained from a human donor with glioblastoma. CDR3s include the opening cysteine and the closing phenylalanine or tryptophan. D genes are given only for firm matches.

D gene: -
V gene: TRBV7-8
J gene: TRBJ1-3
CDR3 DNA: TGTGCCAGCAGCCTAGGGCACACCATATATTTT
CDR3 protein: CASSLGHTIYF

D gene: -
V gene: TRBV2
J gene: TRBJ2-7
CDR3 DNA: TGTGCCAGCAGACCGGGACTCTACTACGAGCAGTACTTC
CDR3 protein: CASRPGLYYEQYF

D gene: -
V gene: TRBV15
J gene: TRBJ1-2
CDR3 DNA: TGTGCCACCAGCAGAGAGTCGGAACTGACAGAGACCTATGGCTACACCTTC
CDR3 protein: CATSRESELTETYGYTF

D gene: TRBD2
V gene: TRBV5-4
J gene: TRBJ2-1
CDR3 DNA: TGTGCCAGCAGCTCACGAGCGGGGCCTTACAATGAGCAGTTCTTC
CDR3 protein: CASSSRAGPYNEQFF

D gene: -
V gene: TRBV11-2
J gene: TRBJ2-5
CDR3 DNA: TGTGCCAGCAGCGTCGGTTACCAAGAGACCCAGTACTTC
CDR3 protein: CASSVGYQETQYF

D gene: -
V gene: TRBV4-3
J gene: TRBJ1-6
CDR3 DNA: TGCGCCAGCAGCCGTGATTTGATGGGCAATTCACCCCTCCACTTT
CDR3 protein: CASSRDLMGNSPLHF

D gene: TRBD1
V gene: TRBV5-1
J gene: TRBJ2-5
CDR3 DNA: TGCGCCAGCAGCTCCCGGGACAGGGGTCGGAGGGAGACCCAGTACTTC
CDR3 protein: CASSSRDRGRRETQYF

D gene: TRBD2
V gene: TRBV7-9
J gene: TRBJ2-1
CDR3 DNA: TGTGCCAGCAGCTCCCCTCCGACTAGCGGGATTTACAATGAGCAGTTCTTC
CDR3 protein: CASSSPPTSGIYNEQFF

D gene: -
V gene: TRBV5-1
J gene: TRBJ1-6
CDR3 DNA: TGCGCCAGCAGCTTTTCGACTGATAATTCACCCCTCCACTTT
CDR3 protein: CASSFSTDNSPLHF

D gene: TRBD1
V gene: TRBV28
J gene: TRBJ2-7
CDR3 DNA: TGTGCCAGCAGTCCCCCCCCGGGACAGGGGAGCTACGAGCAGTACTTC
CDR3 protein: CASSPPPGQGSYEQYF

D gene: -
V gene: TRBV28
J gene: TRBJ1-2
CDR3 DNA: TGTGCCAGCAGTCCCCGTGGGGGCGGCTATGGCTACACCTTC
CDR3 protein: CASSPRGGGYGYTF

D gene: TRBD2
V gene: TRBV7-9
J gene: TRBJ2-3
CDR3 DNA: TGTGCCAGCAGCCCAGGGACTAGCGGGAGATCGAATACGCAGTATTTT
CDR3 protein: CASSPGTSGRSNTQYF

D gene: TRBD1
V gene: TRBV29-1
J gene: TRBJ1-2
CDR3 DNA: TGCAGCGTTGGCGCGGACAGGGGGTATGGCTACACCTTC
CDR3 protein: CSVGADRGYGYTF

D gene: -
V gene: TRBV2
J gene: TRBJ1-1
CDR3 DNA: TGTGCCAGCAGTGAATCACGGATACTAAAGATGAACACTGAAGCTTTCTTT
CDR3 protein: CASSESRILKMNTEAFF

D gene: -
V gene: TRBV6-5
J gene: TRBJ1-5
CDR3 DNA: TGTGCCAGCAGTCCTGACACGATAAATCAGCCCCAGCATTTT
CDR3 protein: CASSPDTINQPQHF

D gene: TRBD1
V gene: TRBV15
J gene: TRBJ1-2
CDR3 DNA: TGTGCCACCAGCCCCCGGACAGGGGTCCGCGGCTATGGCTACACCTTC
CDR3 protein: CATSPRTGVRGYGYTF

D gene: -
V gene: TRBV14
J gene: TRBJ1-2
CDR3 DNA: TGTGCCAGCAGTCCGGACAGTAACTATGGCTACACCTTC
CDR3 protein: CASSPDSNYGYTF

D gene: TRBD1
V gene: TRBV7-2
J gene: TRBJ1-5
CDR3 DNA: TGTGCCAGCAGCTCAACGAGACAGGGGGTGGGCAATCAGCCCCAGCATTTT
CDR3 protein: CASSSTRQGVGNQPQHF

D gene: -
V gene: TRBV7-8
J gene: TRBJ2-3
CDR3 DNA: TGTGCCAGCAGCTTGGGGGGACTAGATACGCAGTATTTT
CDR3 protein: CASSLGGLDTQYF

D gene: -
V gene: TRBV5-1
J gene: TRBJ2-5
CDR3 DNA: TGCGCCAGCAGCGTTGTCCTCGGAGAGACCCAGTACTTC
CDR3 protein: CASSVVLGETQYF

D gene: -
V gene: TRBV5-1
J gene: TRBJ2-1
CDR3 DNA: TGCGCCAGCAGCTCCGGGACCTACAATGAGCAGTTCTTC
CDR3 protein: CASSSGTYNEQFF

D gene: TRBD1
V gene: TRBV10-3
J gene: TRBJ2-7
CDR3 DNA: TGTGCCATCAGTGACCCTGGGACAGGGGCCGTCTACGAGCAGTACTTC
CDR3 protein: CAISDPGTGAVYEQYF

D gene: TRBD2
V gene: TRBV27
J gene: TRBJ2-1
CDR3 DNA: TGTGCCAGCAGTTTCCTGCCCCTAGCGGGAGGGCGCCAGTTCTTC
CDR3 protein: CASSFLPLAGGRQFF